The 12 T cell receptor beta chains below were found in one sample sequenced in a study of CD8+ T cells in alopecia areata. Treatment: oral pan-JAK inhibitor, 5-10 mg twice daily. The authors extracted RNA and reverse transcribed it into cDNA as the sequencing template. Using immunoSEQ multiplex PCR, the repertoire was profiled, and TCRdb retains in-frame clones only, with some absent. Of 150,000 to 250,000 clones listed, roughly 60% were seen once; the top ten hold about 5.5%. The starting material was CD4+ T cells sorted from blood, obtained at week 24, from a patient treated with tofacitinib. The receptors originated from a human donor with alopecia areata.

The J gene is TRBJ1-1, the V gene TRBV6-6, with a tentative D call TRBD1 (6 bases). Germline V CDR1 and CDR2: MNHNY, SVGAGI (reference sequence). CDR3 length: 13 residues. With 7 bases removed from V and 10 bases from J, the gap between germline ends came to 19 bases. CDR3 sequence reads: CASTWTESSRAFF. In DNA, the CDR3 is TGTGCCAGCACTTGGACAGAGTCTAGTCGAGCTTTCTTT.

This chain links TRBV5-1 with TRBJ2-2; D is perhaps TRBD1 (6 bases). Germline-derived CDR1 and CDR2 are SGHRS and YFSETQ. The CDR3 loop spans 14 amino acids. Trimming took 2 bases from V and 7 from J, leaving 12 bases between them. CDR3 region: CASSLDRKSGELFF. The CDR3 nucleotides read TGCGCCAGCAGCTTAGACAGGAAGAGCGGGGAGCTGTTTTTT. Variable domain in full (rest from reference TRBV5-1 and TRBJ2-2): KAGVTQTPRYLIKTRGQQVTLSCSPISGHRSVSWYQQTPGQGLQFLFEYFSETQRNKGNFPGRFSGRQFSNSRSEMNVSTLELGDSALYLCASSLDRKSGELFFGEGSRLTVL.

The chain couples TRBV5-1 to TRBJ2-6; D is perhaps TRBD1 (6 bases). Germline V lookup: CDR1 SGHRS, CDR2 YFSETQ. This CDR3 comprises 15 residues. V lost 4 bases and J lost 2, with 10 bases in between. As DNA, the CDR3 is TGCGCCAGCAGCGCCAGGGGTGCTGGGGCCAACGTCCTGACTTTC. Its protein product is CASSARGAGANVLTF. The variable domain in full, completed from reference TRBV5-1 and TRBJ2-6, reads KAGVTQTPRYLIKTRGQQVTLSCSPISGHRSVSWYQQTPGQGLQFLFEYFSETQRNKGNFPGRFSGRQFSNSRSEMNVSTLELGDSALYLCASSARGAGANVLTFGAGSRLTVL.

This clone was observed a few times. The V call is TRBV29-1, the J call TRBJ2-5; no reliable D call. V lost 3 bases and J lost 4, with 6 bases in between. This CDR3 contains 11 residues. Germline V gives CDR1 SQVTM, CDR2 ANQGSEA. CDR3 sequence: CSVDLAETQYF. For the CDR3, the DNA is TGCAGCGTTGATCTGGCAGAGACCCAGTACTTC.

This chain connects TRBV6-5 to TRBJ1-4; D call uncertain. Germline assignment: CDR1 MNHEY and CDR2 SVGAGI. V lost 9 bases, J lost 1 base, and 9 bases lay in between. This CDR3 has 13 residues. CDR3 loop: CASRFGTNEKLFF. The CDR3 DNA is TGTGCCAGTCGATTCGGAACTAATGAAAAACTGTTTTTT.

This clone was recorded a few times. The rearrangement uses TRBV29-1 and TRBJ1-1; 7 bases match TRBD1. The CDR3 covers 14 residues. The V gene end was trimmed by 6 bases and the J gene end by 1 base; junction bases not matched to a gene: 8. Per germline, CDR1 SQVTM and CDR2 ANQGSEA. CDR3 protein: CSVDMTGQNTEAFF. The CDR3 DNA follows: TGCAGCGTCGATATGACAGGGCAGAACACTGAAGCTTTCTTT.

J is TRBJ1-2 and V is TRBV5-1; a weak D match, TRBD1 (5 bases). V was trimmed by 6 bases and J by 3 bases, leaving 15 bases between them. This CDR3 has 14 residues. Looked up from germline, CDR1 is SGHRS and CDR2 is YFSETQ. CDR3 sequence (DNA): TGCGCCAGCAACGGCCAGGGAAGTGACTATGGCTACACCTTC. It codes for CASNGQGSDYGYTF.

This clone was found a few times. The chain employs TRBV7-9 and TRBJ1-1; D call uncertain. Trimming shortened V by 5 bases and J by 0 bases, and 10 bases separated the two germline ends. Germline assignment: CDR1 SEHNR and CDR2 FQNEAQ (reference sequence). This CDR3 spans 14 amino acids. CDR3 in DNA: TGTGCCAGCAGCCCGAGGACGGTGAACACTGAAGCTTTCTTT. Protein: CASSPRTVNTEAFF.

The V call is TRBV7-3, the J call TRBJ1-2; TRBD1 matches at 8 bases. The trim removed 2 bases at V and 4 bases at J, leaving 6 bases unmatched. CDR3 length: 15 amino acids. Germline CDR1 SGHTA, CDR2 FQGTGA. The CDR3 coding sequence is TGTGCCAGCAGCTTATCGGGACAGGCAACCTATGGCTACACCTTC. Translated: CASSLSGQATYGYTF.

The chain employs TRBV19 and TRBJ2-6; D perhaps matches TRBD2 (5 bases). The V end was cut by 4 bases, the J end by 4 bases, with 17 bases between. The germline CDR1 and CDR2 sequences are LNHDA and SQIVND (reference sequence). CDR3 length equals 17 residues. The CDR3 spells CASSNRAAPLGANVLTF. CDR3 nucleotide sequence: TGTGCCAGTAGTAACCGAGCGGCCCCTTTAGGGGCCAACGTCCTGACTTTC.

A single count supports this clone. This chain joins TRBV11-2 and TRBJ2-3, with 12 nucleotides matching TRBD2. V was pared by 1 base and J by 4 bases, with 0 bases of the junction left unmatched. Germline lookup yields CDR1 SGHAT and CDR2 FQNNGV. The CDR3 contains 15 residues. DNA of the CDR3: TGTGCCAGCAGCTTAGCTAGCGGGAGGGCAGATACGCAGTATTTT. Amino acid sequence: CASSLASGRADTQYF.

The chain employs TRBV29-1 and TRBJ1-1; perhaps TRBD1 as D (5 bases). The CDR3 has 14 amino acids. Trimming shortened V by 1 base and J by 2 bases, and 11 bases separated the two germline ends. CDR1 is SQVTM, CDR2 ANQGSEA, per germline. CDR3: CSVEVGRGNTEAFF. The DNA of the CDR3 is TGCAGCGTTGAAGTTGGAAGGGGCAACACTGAAGCTTTCTTT.